This is a list of T cell receptor beta chains from one sample in a study of T cell responses to AZD1222 COVID-19 vaccine. The data were produced by immunoSEQ multiplex PCR, yet TCRdb's version contains in-frame clones alone and is incomplete. The data contain about 120,000 clones, approximately 90% of them singletons. The source material was peripheral blood, sampled on day 0 of AZD1222 vaccination. The receptors shown here come from an adult in good health. The CDR3 runs from the conserved cysteine through the conserved F or W. Size is omitted from some rows. Given values are once, few, many or a class for expanded clones.

size	V	J	CDR3
NA	TRBV10-3	TRBJ2-3	CAISESGSGAFDTQYF
NA	TRBV19	TRBJ1-3	CASSIPYSGNTIYF
NA	TRBV15	TRBJ1-3	CATSRGPRELSGNTIYF
NA	TRBV4-1	TRBJ1-2	CASSQQDRGSYGYTF
NA	TRBV23-1	TRBJ1-5	CASSGLERTGMMGNQPQHF
NA	TRBV5-1	TRBJ1-2	CASSLVGQGASNYGYTF
NA	TRBV18	TRBJ2-7	CASSGGSFRSYEQYF
NA	TRBV5-1	TRBJ1-2	CASSPGLARDYTF
NA	TRBV5-1	TRBJ2-3	CASSLAHSTDTQYF
NA	TRBV9	TRBJ2-2	CASSPLGTGELFF
many	TRBV14	TRBJ1-1	CASRGLAGNTEAFF
NA	TRBV24-1	TRBJ1-1	CATSSGREAFF
NA	TRBV7-9	TRBJ2-5	CASSSSLETQYF
NA	TRBV5-5	TRBJ1-1	CASSLQHNTEAFF
many	TRBV19	TRBJ1-1	CASSRAGVNTEAFF
NA	TRBV11-2	TRBJ1-1	CASSSRRNTEAFF
once	TRBV19	TRBJ2-7	CASSTTGIAYEQYF
NA	TRBV4-3	TRBJ2-2	CASSQDPGLEPTGELFF
NA	TRBV2	TRBJ2-3	CASISGTSGGTDTQYF